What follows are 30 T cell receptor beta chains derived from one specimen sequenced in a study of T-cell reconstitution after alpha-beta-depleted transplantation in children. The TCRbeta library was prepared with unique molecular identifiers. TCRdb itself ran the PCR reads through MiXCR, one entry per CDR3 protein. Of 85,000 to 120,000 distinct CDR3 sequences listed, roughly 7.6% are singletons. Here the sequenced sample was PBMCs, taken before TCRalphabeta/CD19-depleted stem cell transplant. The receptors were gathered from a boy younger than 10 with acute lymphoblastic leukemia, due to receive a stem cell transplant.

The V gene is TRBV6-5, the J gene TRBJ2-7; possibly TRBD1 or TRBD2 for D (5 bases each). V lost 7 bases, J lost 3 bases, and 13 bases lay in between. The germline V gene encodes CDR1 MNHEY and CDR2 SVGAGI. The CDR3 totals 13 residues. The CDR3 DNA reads TGTGCCAGCACGCACCGGGACGGCTACGAGCAGTACTTC. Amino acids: CASTHRDGYEQYF.

CDR3 in amino acids: CSVEEVGRGTEAFF. The CDR3 coding sequence is TGCAGCGTTGAAGAGGTGGGCAGGGGTACTGAAGCTTTCTTT. The genes are TRBV29-1 and TRBJ1-1, with D tentatively TRBD1 (6 bases). Looked up from germline, CDR1 is SQVTM and CDR2 is ANQGSEA. The V end lost 0 bases, the J end lost 5 bases, and 13 bases lay between the germline ends. The CDR3 length is 14 residues.

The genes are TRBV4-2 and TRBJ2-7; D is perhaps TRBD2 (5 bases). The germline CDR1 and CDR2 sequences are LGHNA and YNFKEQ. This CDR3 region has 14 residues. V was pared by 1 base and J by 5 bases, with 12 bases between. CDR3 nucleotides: TGTGCCAGCAGCCAAGCTGTTAGCGTGAACGAGCAGTACTTC. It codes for CASSQAVSVNEQYF.

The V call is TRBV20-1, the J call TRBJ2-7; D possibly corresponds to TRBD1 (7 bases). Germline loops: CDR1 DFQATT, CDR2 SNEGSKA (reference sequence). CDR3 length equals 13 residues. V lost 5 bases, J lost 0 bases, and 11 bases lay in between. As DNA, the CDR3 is TGCAGTGCTGGAGGGGGCAGCTCCTACGAGCAGTACTTC. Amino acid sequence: CSAGGGSSYEQYF.

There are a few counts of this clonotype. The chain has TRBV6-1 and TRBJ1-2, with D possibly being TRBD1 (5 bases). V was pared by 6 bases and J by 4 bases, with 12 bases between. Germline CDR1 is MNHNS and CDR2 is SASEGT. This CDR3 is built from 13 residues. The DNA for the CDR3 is TGTGCCAGCAGGCGGGGGGGTGCCTATGGCTACACCTTC. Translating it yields CASRRGGAYGYTF.

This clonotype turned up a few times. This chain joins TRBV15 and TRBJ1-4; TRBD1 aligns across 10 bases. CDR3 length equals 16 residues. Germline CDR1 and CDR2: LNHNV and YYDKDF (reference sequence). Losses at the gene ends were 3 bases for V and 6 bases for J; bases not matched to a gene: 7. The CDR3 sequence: CATSRDTGTGDEKLFF. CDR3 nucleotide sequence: TGTGCCACCAGCAGGGATACCGGGACAGGGGATGAAAAACTGTTTTTT.

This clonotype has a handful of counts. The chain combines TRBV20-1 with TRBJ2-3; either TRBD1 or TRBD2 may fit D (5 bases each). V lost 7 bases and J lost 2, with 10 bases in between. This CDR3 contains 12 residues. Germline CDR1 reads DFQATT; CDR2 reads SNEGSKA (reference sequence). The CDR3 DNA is TGCAGTGGCAGGGACCCCACAGATACGCAGTATTTT. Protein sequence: CSGRDPTDTQYF.

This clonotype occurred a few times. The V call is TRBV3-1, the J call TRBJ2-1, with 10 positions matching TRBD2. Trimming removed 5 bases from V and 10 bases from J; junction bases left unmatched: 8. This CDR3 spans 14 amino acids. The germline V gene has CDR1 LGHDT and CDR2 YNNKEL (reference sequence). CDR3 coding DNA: TGTGCCAGCAGCTTCTCCGAACTAGCGGGGGAGCAGTTCTTC. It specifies CASSFSELAGEQFF.

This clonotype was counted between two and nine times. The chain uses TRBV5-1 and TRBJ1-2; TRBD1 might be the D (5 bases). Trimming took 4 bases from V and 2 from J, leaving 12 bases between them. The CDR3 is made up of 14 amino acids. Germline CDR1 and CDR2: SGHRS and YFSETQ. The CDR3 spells CASSPDKGNYGYTF. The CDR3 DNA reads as TGCGCCAGCAGCCCTGACAAGGGGAACTATGGCTACACCTTC.

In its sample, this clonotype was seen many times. The CDR3 spells CASSYSTVYEQYF. The CDR3 DNA follows: TGTGCCAGCAGTTACTCGACCGTCTACGAGCAGTACTTC. This chain joins TRBV6-5 and TRBJ2-7; no clear D. Trimming took 0 bases from V and 3 from J, leaving 6 bases between them. The CDR3 consists of 13 residues. CDR1 MNHEY and CDR2 SVGAGI come from the germline V gene.

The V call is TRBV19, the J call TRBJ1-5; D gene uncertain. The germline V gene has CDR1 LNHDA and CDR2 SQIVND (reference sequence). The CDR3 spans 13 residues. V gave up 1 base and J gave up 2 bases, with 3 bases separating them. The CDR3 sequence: CASSIGGNQPQHF. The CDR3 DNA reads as TGTGCCAGTAGTATAGGGGGCAATCAGCCCCAGCATTTT.

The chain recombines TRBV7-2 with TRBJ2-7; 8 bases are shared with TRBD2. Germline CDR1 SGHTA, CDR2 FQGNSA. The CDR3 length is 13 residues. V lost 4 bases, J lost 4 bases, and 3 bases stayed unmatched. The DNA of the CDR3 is TGTGCCAGCAGCTGGAGCGGGGGATACGAGCAGTACTTC. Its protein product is CASSWSGGYEQYF.

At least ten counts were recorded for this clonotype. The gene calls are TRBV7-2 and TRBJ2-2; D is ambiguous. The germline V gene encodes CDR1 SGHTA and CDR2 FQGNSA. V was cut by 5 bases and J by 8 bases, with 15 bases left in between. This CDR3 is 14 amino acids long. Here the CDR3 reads CASSIRRTRGELFF. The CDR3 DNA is TGTGCCAGCAGCATCCGACGTACGCGGGGGGAGCTGTTTTTT.

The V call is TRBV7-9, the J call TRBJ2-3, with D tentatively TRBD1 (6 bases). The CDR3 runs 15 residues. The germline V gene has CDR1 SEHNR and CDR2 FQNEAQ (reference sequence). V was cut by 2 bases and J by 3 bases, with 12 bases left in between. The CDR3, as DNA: TGTGCCAGCAGCTTATCCCAGGACAGTACAGATACGCAGTATTTT. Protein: CASSLSQDSTDTQYF. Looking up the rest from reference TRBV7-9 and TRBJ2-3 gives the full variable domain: DTGVSQNPRHKITKRGQNVTFRCDPISEHNRLYWYRQTLGQGPEFLTYFQNEAQLEKSRLLSDRFSAERPKGSFSTLEIQRTEQGDSAMYLCASSLSQDSTDTQYFGPGTRLTVL.

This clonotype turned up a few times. Here the CDR3 reads CAISEYRGSSYEQYF. The CDR3 nucleotides read TGTGCCATCAGTGAGTACAGGGGTAGCTCCTACGAGCAGTACTTC. The gene calls are TRBV10-3 and TRBJ2-7, with TRBD1 identical over 7 bases. V was pared by 1 base and J by 0 bases, with 3 bases of the junction left unmatched. This CDR3 is 15 amino acids long. Germline V gene lookup returns CDR1 ENHRY and CDR2 SYGVKD.

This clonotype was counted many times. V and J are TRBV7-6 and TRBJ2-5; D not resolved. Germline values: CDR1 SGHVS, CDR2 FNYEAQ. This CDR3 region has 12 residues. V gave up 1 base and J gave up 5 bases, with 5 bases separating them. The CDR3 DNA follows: TGTGCCAGCAGCTTAGTTGGCGAGACCCAGTACTTC. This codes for CASSLVGETQYF.

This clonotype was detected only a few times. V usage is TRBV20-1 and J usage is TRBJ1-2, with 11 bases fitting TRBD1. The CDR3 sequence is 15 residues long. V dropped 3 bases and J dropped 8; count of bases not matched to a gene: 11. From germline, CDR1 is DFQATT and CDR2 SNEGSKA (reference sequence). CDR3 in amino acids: CSARGTGGGLGGYTF. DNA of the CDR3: TGCAGTGCTAGGGGGACAGGGGGAGGTCTGGGAGGCTACACCTTC.

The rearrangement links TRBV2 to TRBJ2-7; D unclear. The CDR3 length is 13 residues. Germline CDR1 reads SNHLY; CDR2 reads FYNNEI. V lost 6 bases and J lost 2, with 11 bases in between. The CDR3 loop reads CASRYGIAYEQYF. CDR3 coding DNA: TGTGCCAGCAGGTACGGTATAGCCTACGAGCAGTACTTC.

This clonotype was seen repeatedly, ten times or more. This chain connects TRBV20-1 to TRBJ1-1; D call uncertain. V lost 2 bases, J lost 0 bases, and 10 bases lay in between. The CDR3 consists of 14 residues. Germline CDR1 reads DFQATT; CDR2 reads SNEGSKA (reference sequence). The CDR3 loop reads CSARPGSMNTEAFF. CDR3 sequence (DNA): TGCAGTGCTAGACCCGGTTCAATGAACACTGAAGCTTTCTTT.

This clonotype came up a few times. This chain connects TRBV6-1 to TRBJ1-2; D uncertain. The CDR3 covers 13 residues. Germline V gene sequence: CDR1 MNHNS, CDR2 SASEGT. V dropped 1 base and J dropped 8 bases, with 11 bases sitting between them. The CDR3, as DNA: TGTGCCAGCAGTGAAGTCACTCCGCGAGGCTACACCTTC. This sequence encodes CASSEVTPRGYTF.

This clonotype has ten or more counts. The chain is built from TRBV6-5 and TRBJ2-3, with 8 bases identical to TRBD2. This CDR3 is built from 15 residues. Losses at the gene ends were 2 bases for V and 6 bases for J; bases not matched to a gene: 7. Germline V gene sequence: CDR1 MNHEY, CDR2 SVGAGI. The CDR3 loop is CASSYAGGRGDTQYF. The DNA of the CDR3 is TGTGCCAGCAGTTACGCGGGGGGCAGAGGGGATACGCAGTATTTT.

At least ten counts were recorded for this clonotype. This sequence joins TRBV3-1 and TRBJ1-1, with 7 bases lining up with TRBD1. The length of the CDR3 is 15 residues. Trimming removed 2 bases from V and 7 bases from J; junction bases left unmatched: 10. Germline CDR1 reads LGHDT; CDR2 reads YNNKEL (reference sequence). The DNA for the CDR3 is TGTGCCAGCAGCCAATGGCCGACAGGGTCTGGTGAAGCTTTCTTT. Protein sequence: CASSQWPTGSGEAFF. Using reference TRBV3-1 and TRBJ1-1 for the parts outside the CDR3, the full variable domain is DTAVSQTPKYLVTQMGNDKSIKCEQNLGHDTMYWYKQDSKKFLKIMFSYNNKELIINETVPNRFSPKSPDKAHLNLHINSLELGDSAVYFCASSQWPTGSGEAFFGQGTRLTVV.

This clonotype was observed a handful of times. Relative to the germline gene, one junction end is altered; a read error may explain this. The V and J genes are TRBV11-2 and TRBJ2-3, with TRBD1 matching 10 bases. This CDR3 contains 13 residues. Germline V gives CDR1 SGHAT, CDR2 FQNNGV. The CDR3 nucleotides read TGTGCCAGCAGCTTAGCGAGGACAGGGGGGACGGTTTTT. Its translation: CASSLARTGGTVF. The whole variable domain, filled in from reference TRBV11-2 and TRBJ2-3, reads EAGVAQSPRYKIIEKRQSVAFWCNPISGHATLYWYQQILGQGPKLLIQFQNNGVVDDSQLPKDRFSAERLKGVDSTLKIQPAKLEDSAVYLCASSLARTGGTVFGPGTRLTVL.

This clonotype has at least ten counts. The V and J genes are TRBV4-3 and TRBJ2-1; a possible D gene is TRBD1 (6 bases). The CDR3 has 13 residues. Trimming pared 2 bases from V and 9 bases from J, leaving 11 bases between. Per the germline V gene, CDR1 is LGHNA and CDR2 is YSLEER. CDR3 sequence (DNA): TGCGCCAGCAGCCAATCCCAGGGGTTTGAGCAGTTCTTC. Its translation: CASSQSQGFEQFF.

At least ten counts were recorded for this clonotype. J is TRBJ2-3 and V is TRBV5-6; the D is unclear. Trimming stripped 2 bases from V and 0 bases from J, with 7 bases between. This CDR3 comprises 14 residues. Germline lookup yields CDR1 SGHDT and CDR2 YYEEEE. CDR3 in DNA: TGTGCCAGCAGCTTCTTGGACAGCACAGATACGCAGTATTTT. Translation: CASSFLDSTDTQYF.

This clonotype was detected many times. In DNA form, the CDR3 reads TGCGCCAGCAGCTTGCGCGGCGGGGGACTGAACACCGGGGAGCTGTTTTTT. Translating it yields CASSLRGGGLNTGELFF. The genes are TRBV5-1 and TRBJ2-2, with TRBD2 matching over 7 bases. Germline CDR1 and CDR2: SGHRS and YFSETQ. The trim removed 1 base at V and 1 base at J, leaving 7 bases unmatched. This CDR3 region has 17 residues.

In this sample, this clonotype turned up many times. The CDR3 reads CASSQSWEGGPSTDTQYF. The CDR3 nucleotides are TGTGCCAGCAGCCAATCATGGGAAGGGGGACCTAGCACAGATACGCAGTATTTT. This chain uses TRBV3-1 with TRBJ2-3, with D possibly being TRBD1 (6 bases). This CDR3 contains 18 residues. From germline, CDR1 is LGHDT and CDR2 YNNKEL (reference sequence). With 2 bases removed from V and 0 bases from J, the gap between germline ends came to 18 bases.

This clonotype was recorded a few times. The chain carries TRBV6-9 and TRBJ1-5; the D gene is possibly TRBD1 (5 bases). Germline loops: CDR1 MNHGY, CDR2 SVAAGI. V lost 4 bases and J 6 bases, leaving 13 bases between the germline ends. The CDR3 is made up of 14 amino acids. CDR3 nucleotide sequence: TGTGCCAGCAGTTGGGGGGGGGGTGGTCAGCCCCAGCATTTT. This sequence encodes CASSWGGGGQPQHF.

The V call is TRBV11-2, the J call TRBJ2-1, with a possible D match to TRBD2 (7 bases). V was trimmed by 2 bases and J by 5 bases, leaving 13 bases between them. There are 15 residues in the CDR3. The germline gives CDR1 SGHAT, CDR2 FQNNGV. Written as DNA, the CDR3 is TGTGCCAGCAGCTTATGGCGGGGGCACAACAATGAGCAGTTCTTC. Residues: CASSLWRGHNNEQFF.

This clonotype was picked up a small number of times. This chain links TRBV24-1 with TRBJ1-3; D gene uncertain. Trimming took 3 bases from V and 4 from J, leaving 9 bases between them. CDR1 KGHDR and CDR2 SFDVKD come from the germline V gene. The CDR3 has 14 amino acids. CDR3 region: CATSDPGRGNTIYF. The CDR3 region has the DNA TGTGCCACCAGTGATCCCGGACGGGGAAACACCATATATTTT.